The clone carrying this T cell receptor beta chain was observed at least ten times. Its cognate antigen is unknown. Each CDR3 protein is one row after TCRdb ran MiXCR on the 5' RACE reads. Of around 63,000 distinct CDR3 sequences in the sample, 9% to 10% were seen once. The sample comes from a study of early T cells in non-severe SARS-CoV-2 infection. Regarding the study as a whole: Missing private and CD4 specificities, VDJdb matching favored anti-spike CD8 responses.

Trimming left V 5 bases short and J 7 bases short, with 17 bases between. The CDR3 covers 15 residues. The material sequenced was whole blood, taken at baseline. The V gene is TRBV12-3 or TRBV12-4, the J gene TRBJ2-2; D not resolved. The TCR sequence derives from an adult who was a healthcare worker with PCR-confirmed SARS-CoV-2 infection or an uninfected control (not recorded which). The CDR3 DNA reads as TGTGCCAGCAGTGCCCTGGGCCTCGAGTTCGGGGAGCTGTTTTTT. Amino acids: CASSALGLEFGELFF.